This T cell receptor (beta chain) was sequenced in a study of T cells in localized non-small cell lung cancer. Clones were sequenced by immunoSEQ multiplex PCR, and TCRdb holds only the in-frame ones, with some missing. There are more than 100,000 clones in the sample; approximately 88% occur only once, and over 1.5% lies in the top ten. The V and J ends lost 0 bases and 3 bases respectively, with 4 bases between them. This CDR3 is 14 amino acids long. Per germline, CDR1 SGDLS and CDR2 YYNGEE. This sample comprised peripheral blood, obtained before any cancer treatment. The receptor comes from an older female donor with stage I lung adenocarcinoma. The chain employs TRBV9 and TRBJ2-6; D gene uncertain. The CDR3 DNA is TGTGCCAGCAGCGTAGTGGGTGGGGCCAACGTCCTGACTTTC. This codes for CASSVVGGANVLTF.